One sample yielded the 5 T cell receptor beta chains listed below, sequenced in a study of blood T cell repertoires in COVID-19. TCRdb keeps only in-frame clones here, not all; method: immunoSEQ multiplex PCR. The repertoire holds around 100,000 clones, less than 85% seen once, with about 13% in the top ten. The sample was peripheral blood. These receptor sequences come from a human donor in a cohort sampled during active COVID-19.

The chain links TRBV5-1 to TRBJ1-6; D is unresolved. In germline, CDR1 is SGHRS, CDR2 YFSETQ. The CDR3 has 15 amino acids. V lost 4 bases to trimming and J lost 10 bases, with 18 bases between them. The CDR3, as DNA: TGCGCCAGCAGCCCGTTAACGGGCGGAGGATCACCCCTCCACTTT. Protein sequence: CASSPLTGGGSPLHF.

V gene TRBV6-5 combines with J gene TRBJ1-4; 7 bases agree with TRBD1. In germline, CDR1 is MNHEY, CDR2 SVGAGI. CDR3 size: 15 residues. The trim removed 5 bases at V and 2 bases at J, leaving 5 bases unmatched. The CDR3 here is CASSRQGATNEKLFF. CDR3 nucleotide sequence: TGTGCCAGCAGTAGACAGGGTGCGACTAATGAAAAACTGTTTTTT.

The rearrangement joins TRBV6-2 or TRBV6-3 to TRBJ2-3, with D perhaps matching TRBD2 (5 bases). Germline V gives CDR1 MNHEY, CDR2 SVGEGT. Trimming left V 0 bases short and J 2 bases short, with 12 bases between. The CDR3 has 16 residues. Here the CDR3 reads CASSYSASLATDTQYF. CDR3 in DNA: TGTGCCAGCAGTTACTCGGCCTCCCTAGCCACAGATACGCAGTATTTT.

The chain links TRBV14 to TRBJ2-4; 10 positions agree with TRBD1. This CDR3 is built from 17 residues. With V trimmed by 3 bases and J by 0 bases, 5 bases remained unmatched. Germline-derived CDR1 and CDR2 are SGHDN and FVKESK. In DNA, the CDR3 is TGTGCCAGCAGCCAGCTCGGACAGGGGGTAGCCAAAAACATTCAGTACTTC. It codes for CASSQLGQGVAKNIQYF.

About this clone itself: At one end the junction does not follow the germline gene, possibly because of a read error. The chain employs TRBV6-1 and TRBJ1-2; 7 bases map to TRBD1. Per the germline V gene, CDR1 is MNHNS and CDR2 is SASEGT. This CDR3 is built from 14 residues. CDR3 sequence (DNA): TGTGCCAGCAGGGAAGACAGGGCTCTCTATGGCTACACCTTC. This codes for CASREDRALYGYTF.